Below are 23 T cell receptor beta chains sequenced from a single sample in a study of T cells expressing NK-cell markers. TCRdb reprocessed the 5' RACE reads, with one entry per CDR3 protein and no DNA. The sample totals 250,000 to 300,000 distinct CDR3 sequences. The specimen was blood T cells: a sorted CD56 or NKG2C T cell subset, CD4+ or CD8+ T cells, or bulk PBMC T cells (not recorded which). These receptors came from a woman aged 18 to 69 in good health.

This chain links TRBV7-6 with TRBJ1-1; with no DNA, the TCRdb D assignment of TRBD1 cannot be verified. The CDR3 loop spans 15 amino acids. CDR1 and CDR2 (germline): SGHVS, FNYEAQ. The CDR3 sequence is CASSRWTEGYTEAFF.

The chain joins TRBV20-1 to TRBJ1-1; the D call from TCRdb, TRBD1, cannot be confirmed without DNA. The germline gives CDR1 DFQATT, CDR2 SNEGSKA (reference sequence). This CDR3 comprises 13 residues. CDR3 loop: CSARQGSGTEAFF.

This chain uses TRBV29-1 with TRBJ2-4; TCRdb selects TRBD2, and the lack of DNA leaves this call unchecked. Germline V CDR1 and CDR2: SQVTM, ANQGSEA. CDR3 length: 12 residues. CDR3 region: CSVEGGADIQYF.

The chain is built from TRBV9 and TRBJ2-2; TCRdb's D call of TRBD1 is untestable without DNA. The CDR3 consists of 15 residues. Germline V lookup: CDR1 SGDLS, CDR2 YYNGEE. CDR3: CASMAGATFTGELFF.

The V gene is TRBV7-2, the J gene TRBJ1-2; TCRdb selects TRBD1, and the lack of DNA leaves this call unchecked. The CDR3 is 15 residues long. Germline V gene data show CDR1 as SGHTA and CDR2 as FQGNSA. CDR3 loop: CASSSKNRVRGGYTF.

The V call is TRBV7-2, the J call TRBJ2-2. Looked up from germline, CDR1 is SGHTA and CDR2 is FQGNSA. The CDR3 has 14 residues. The CDR3 is CASSLSSNPGELFF.

The V and J genes are TRBV25-1 and TRBJ1-5; with no DNA, the TCRdb D assignment of TRBD1 cannot be verified. The CDR3 consists of 14 residues. Germline V gene data show CDR1 as MGHDK and CDR2 as SYGVNS. CDR3: CASSEYGRGQPQHF.

This chain connects TRBV24-1 to TRBJ2-1; no DNA is available, so the TRBD1 call from TCRdb remains unchecked. This CDR3 is built from 14 residues. Germline CDR1 KGHDR, CDR2 SFDVKD. The chain's CDR3 is CATSETGTNNEQFF.

This chain joins TRBV4-1 and TRBJ2-1; without DNA, the TCRdb call of TRBD2 cannot be checked. The germline V gene has CDR1 MGHRA and CDR2 YSYEKL. The CDR3 extends over 17 amino acids. The CDR3 sequence is CASSHQPGTSPYNEQFF.

This chain uses TRBV20-1 with TRBJ2-1; TCRdb's D gene call, TRBD1, goes unchecked for lack of DNA. The CDR3 runs to 12 residues. Germline V gives CDR1 DFQATT, CDR2 SNEGSKA (reference sequence). CDR3 protein: CSAGDAYNEQFF.

The V and J genes are TRBV7-2 and TRBJ1-4; TCRdb gives TRBD1 as the D gene, but with no DNA this cannot be confirmed. This CDR3 spans 16 amino acids. Germline lookup yields CDR1 SGHTA and CDR2 FQGNSA. CDR3 protein: CASSLGRTPINEKLFF.

The rearrangement links TRBV6-1 to TRBJ2-7; TCRdb outputs TRBD2, but without DNA this stays unchecked. Germline loops: CDR1 MNHNS, CDR2 SASEGT. CDR3 length equals 14 residues. CDR3: CASRTGTSSYEQYF.

CDR3: CSARVDGYGYTF. This chain joins TRBV20-1 and TRBJ1-2. Germline CDR1 is DFQATT and CDR2 is SNEGSKA (reference sequence). This CDR3 has 12 residues.

This chain links TRBV20-1 with TRBJ2-7; TCRdb names TRBD1, which stays unverified in the absence of DNA. CDR1 is DFQATT and CDR2 is SNEGSKA in the germline V gene (reference sequence). The CDR3 totals 14 residues. CDR3 residues: CSARLGTGFYEQYF.

The rearrangement uses TRBV5-1 and TRBJ2-1; TCRdb lists TRBD1, though no DNA is available to test this call. Germline assignment: CDR1 SGHRS and CDR2 YFSETQ. There are 16 residues in the CDR3. CDR3 in amino acids: CASSLTDRLPYNEQFF.

V and J are TRBV27 and TRBJ2-7; TCRdb's D gene call, TRBD1, goes unchecked for lack of DNA. This CDR3 is built from 18 residues. Looked up from germline, CDR1 is MNHEY and CDR2 is SMNVEV (reference sequence). This chain's CDR3 is CASSQGWDREQGGYEQYF.

This sequence joins TRBV5-1 and TRBJ2-1; with no DNA, the TCRdb D assignment of TRBD1 cannot be verified. This CDR3 spans 15 amino acids. The V gene's germline CDR1 is SGHRS and CDR2 YFSETQ. CDR3: CASSLGGQDYNEQFF.

This chain connects TRBV3-1 to TRBJ1-2; TCRdb designates TRBD1, a call that cannot be tested without DNA. This CDR3 region has 14 residues. Germline-derived CDR1 and CDR2 are LGHDT and YNNKEL (reference sequence). CDR3 residues: CASSQDPGSPGYTF.

The chain employs TRBV6-5 and TRBJ1-2; the TRBD1 assignment by TCRdb is unverifiable without DNA. Germline CDR1 MNHEY, CDR2 SVGAGI. The CDR3 is 14 amino acids. CDR3 amino acids: CASSFQGADYGYTF.

The V gene is TRBV15, the J gene TRBJ1-6; the TCRdb call, TRBD1, lacks DNA for checking. CDR1 and CDR2 from the germline V gene are LNHNV and YYDKDF (reference sequence). The CDR3 has 15 residues. CDR3 residues: CATSRGRGGNSPLHF.

This chain links TRBV30 with TRBJ1-1. Germline values: CDR1 GTSNPN, CDR2 SVGIG (reference sequence). This CDR3 comprises 15 residues. CDR3 residues: CAWSPPQVRGTEAFF.

The chain recombines TRBV11-1 with TRBJ2-6; TCRdb calls TRBD1, which cannot be checked without DNA. The CDR3 has 15 amino acids. CDR1 and CDR2 (germline): SGHAT, FQDESV (reference sequence). The CDR3 loop is CASSLDRFGANVLTF.

The chain uses TRBV12-3 or TRBV12-4 and TRBJ2-7; TCRdb proposes TRBD1, but this gene call is untestable without DNA. The CDR3 is 15 amino acids. CDR3 region: CASSLSAGIMGEQYF.